This TCR beta chain was recovered during a study of shared T cell receptors in the human thymus. Germline V gene lookup returns CDR1 MNHEY and CDR2 SVGAGI. The V segment lost 5 bases and the J segment 3 bases; nucleotides outside the gene matches: 7. This CDR3 is 14 amino acids long. Profiled with immunoSEQ multiplex PCR; TCRdb holds only in-frame clones, not every one. The repertoire holds roughly 550,000 clones, with approximately 80% as singletons. Separately, the same data were catalogued under a study of human thymus T cells. That source reports: The sample donors, healthy Finnish infants, were having corrective surgery for congenital heart defects.

The chain is built from TRBV6-5 and TRBJ2-7; the match to TRBD1 covers 7 bases. This TCR was sampled from a boy in the first two years of life with a congenital heart defect. The sequenced sample was thymocytes. The DNA for the CDR3 is TGTGCCAGCAGTCGACAGGGTCCCTTCTACGAGCAGTACTTC. This encodes CASSRQGPFYEQYF.